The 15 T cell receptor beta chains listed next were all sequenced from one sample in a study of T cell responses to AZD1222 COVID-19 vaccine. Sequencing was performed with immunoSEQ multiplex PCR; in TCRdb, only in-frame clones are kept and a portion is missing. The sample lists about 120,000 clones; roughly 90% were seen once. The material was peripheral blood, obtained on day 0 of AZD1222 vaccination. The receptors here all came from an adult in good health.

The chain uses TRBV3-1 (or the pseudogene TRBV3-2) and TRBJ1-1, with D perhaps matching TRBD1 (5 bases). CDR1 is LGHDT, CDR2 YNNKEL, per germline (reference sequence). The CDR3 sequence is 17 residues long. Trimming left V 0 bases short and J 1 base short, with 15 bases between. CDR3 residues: CASSQERWGVRNTEAFF. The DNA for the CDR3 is TGTGCCAGCAGCCAAGAGAGATGGGGCGTTCGGAACACTGAAGCTTTCTTT.

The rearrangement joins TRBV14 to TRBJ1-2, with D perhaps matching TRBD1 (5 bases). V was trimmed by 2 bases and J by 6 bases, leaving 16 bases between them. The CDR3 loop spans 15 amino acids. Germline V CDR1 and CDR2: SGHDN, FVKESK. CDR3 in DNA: TGTGCCAGCAGCCAAATCCGCCAGGGTTTGAATGGCTACACCTTC. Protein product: CASSQIRQGLNGYTF.

CDR3 DNA: TGTGCCAGCAGCCCGCAGGGCCGCGGGGGCTACACCTTC. Its protein is CASSPQGRGGYTF. J is TRBJ1-2 and V is TRBV6-5; TRBD1 might be the D (5 bases). V lost 6 bases, J lost 8 bases, and 16 bases lay in between. Germline CDR1 reads MNHEY; CDR2 reads SVGAGI. The CDR3 extends over 13 amino acids.

The CDR3 DNA reads TGTGCCAGCCTCGGGGGAGATACGCAGTATTTT. Its translation is CASLGGDTQYF. The chain joins TRBV2 to TRBJ2-3, with D perhaps matching TRBD2 (6 bases). CDR3 size: 11 residues. The germline gives CDR1 SNHLY, CDR2 FYNNEI. V lost 8 bases to trimming and J lost 5 bases, with 8 bases between them.

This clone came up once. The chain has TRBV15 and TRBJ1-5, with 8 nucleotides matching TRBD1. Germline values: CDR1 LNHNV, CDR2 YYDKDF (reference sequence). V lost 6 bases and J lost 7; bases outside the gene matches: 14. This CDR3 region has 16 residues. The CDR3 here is CATRPGGQVYGQPQHF. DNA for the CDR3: TGTGCCACCAGGCCGGGGGGACAGGTTTACGGGCAGCCCCAGCATTTT.

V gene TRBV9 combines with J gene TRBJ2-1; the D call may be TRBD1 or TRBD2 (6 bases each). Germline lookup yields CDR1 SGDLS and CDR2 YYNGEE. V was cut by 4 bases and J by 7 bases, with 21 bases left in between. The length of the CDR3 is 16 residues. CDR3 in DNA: TGTGCCAGCAGCCGCCACCGCGGAGGGGGGAGGAATGAGCAGTTCTTC. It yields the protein CASSRHRGGGRNEQFF.

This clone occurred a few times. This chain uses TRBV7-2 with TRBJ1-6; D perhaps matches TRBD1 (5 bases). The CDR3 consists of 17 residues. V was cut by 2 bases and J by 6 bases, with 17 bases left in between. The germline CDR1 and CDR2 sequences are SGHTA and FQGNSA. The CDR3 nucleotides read TGTGCCAGCAGCTTATTGGCTGACAGTCGATTTAATTCACCCCTCCACTTT. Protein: CASSLLADSRFNSPLHF.

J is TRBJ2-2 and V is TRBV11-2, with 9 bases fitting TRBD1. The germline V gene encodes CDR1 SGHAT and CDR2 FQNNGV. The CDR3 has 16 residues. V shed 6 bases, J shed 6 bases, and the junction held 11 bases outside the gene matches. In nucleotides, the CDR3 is TGTGCCAGCAGTTTGGCCGGGACAGGGTCCTCCGGGGAGCTGTTTTTT. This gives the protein CASSLAGTGSSGELFF.

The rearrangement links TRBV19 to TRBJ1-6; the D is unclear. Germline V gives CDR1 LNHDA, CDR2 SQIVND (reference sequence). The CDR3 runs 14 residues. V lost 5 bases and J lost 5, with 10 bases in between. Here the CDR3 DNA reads TGTGCCAGTAGTTCCCGGGTGGATAATTCACCCCTCCACTTT. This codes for CASSSRVDNSPLHF.

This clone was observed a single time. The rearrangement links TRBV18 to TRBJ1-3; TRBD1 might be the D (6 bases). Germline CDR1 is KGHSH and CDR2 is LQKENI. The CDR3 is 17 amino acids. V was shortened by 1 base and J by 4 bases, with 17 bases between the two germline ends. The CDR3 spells CASSPLESTGSGNTIYF. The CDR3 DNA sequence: TGTGCCAGCTCACCACTCGAATCGACAGGATCGGGAAACACCATATATTTT.

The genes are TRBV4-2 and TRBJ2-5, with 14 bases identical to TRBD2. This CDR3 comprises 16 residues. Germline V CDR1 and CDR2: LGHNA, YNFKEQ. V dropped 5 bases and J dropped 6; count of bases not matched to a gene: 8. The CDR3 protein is CASSAGTSGGRKTQYF. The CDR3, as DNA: TGTGCCAGCAGCGCAGGGACTAGCGGGGGACGAAAGACCCAGTACTTC.

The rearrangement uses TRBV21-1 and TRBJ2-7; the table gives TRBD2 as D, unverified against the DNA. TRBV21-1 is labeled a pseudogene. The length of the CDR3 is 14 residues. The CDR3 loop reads CAPGGRERRCEQYF. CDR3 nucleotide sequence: TGTGCCCCAGGCGGACGGGAGAGGCGGTGCGAGCAGTACTTC.

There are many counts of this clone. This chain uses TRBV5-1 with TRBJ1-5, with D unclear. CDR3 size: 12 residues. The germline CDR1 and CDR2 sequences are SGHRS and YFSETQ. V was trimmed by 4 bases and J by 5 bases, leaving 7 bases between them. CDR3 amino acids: CASSDNDQPQHF. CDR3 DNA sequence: TGCGCCAGCAGCGACAACGATCAGCCCCAGCATTTT. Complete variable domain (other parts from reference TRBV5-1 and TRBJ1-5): KAGVTQTPRYLIKTRGQQVTLSCSPISGHRSVSWYQQTPGQGLQFLFEYFSETQRNKGNFPGRFSGRQFSNSRSEMNVSTLELGDSALYLCASSDNDQPQHFGDGTRLSIL.

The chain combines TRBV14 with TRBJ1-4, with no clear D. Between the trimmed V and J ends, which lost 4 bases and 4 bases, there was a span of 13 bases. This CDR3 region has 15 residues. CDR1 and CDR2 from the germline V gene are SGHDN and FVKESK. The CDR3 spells CASSLQRRSNEKLFF. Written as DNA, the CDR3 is TGTGCCAGCAGCCTTCAGAGGCGAAGTAATGAAAAACTGTTTTTT. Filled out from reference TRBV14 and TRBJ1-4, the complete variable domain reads EAGVTQFPSHSVIEKGQTVTLRCDPISGHDNLYWYRRVMGKEIKFLLHFVKESKQDESGMPNNRFLAERTGGTYSTLKVQPAELEDSGVYFCASSLQRRSNEKLFFGSGTQLSVL.

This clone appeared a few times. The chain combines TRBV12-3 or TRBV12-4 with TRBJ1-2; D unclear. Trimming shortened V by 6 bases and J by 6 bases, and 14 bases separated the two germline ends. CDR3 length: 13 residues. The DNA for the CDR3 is TGTGCCAGCAGCCGCGGACGGACTGATGGCTACACCTTC. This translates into CASSRGRTDGYTF.